These 8 T cell receptor beta chains were all obtained from the same sample, sequenced in a study of blood T cell repertoires in COVID-19. Sequencing was performed with immunoSEQ multiplex PCR; in TCRdb, only in-frame clones are kept and a portion is missing. The profile shows tens of thousands of clones, more than 80% of them singletons. The sample comprised peripheral blood. The source is a man in his sixties with COVID-19, enrolled during active disease.

V is TRBV7-2 and J is TRBJ2-1; TRBD2 aligns across 13 bases. Germline-derived CDR1 and CDR2 are SGHTA and FQGNSA. CDR3 length: 15 residues. V was clipped by 4 bases and J by 6 bases; unmatched bases: 3. CDR3 nucleotides: TGTGCCAGCAGCTCCGGGACTAGCGGGATCAATGAGCAGTTCTTC. Residues: CASSSGTSGINEQFF.

The genes are TRBV5-1 and TRBJ2-5; perhaps TRBD2 as D (7 bases). The CDR3 contains 16 residues. V was shortened by 0 bases and J by 5 bases, with 17 bases between the two germline ends. The germline CDR1 and CDR2 sequences are SGHRS and YFSETQ. CDR3 nucleotide sequence: TGCGCCAGCAGCTTGGCCCCGGGGGGCGGTCAGGAGACCCAGTACTTC. Its translation is CASSLAPGGGQETQYF.

The chain links TRBV5-1 to TRBJ1-2; TRBD1 agrees at 7 bases. The CDR3 covers 13 residues. Germline CDR1 SGHRS, CDR2 YFSETQ. The V gene end was trimmed by 4 bases and the J gene end by 4 bases; junction bases not matched to a gene: 4. Here the CDR3 reads CASSPDRSYGYTF. DNA of the CDR3: TGCGCCAGCAGCCCGGACAGGTCCTATGGCTACACCTTC.

The chain has TRBV7-2 and TRBJ1-3; D may be TRBD1 (6 bases). CDR1 and CDR2 (germline): SGHTA, FQGNSA. The germline V and J ends were trimmed by 1 base and 2 bases, with 6 bases remaining between them. The CDR3 consists of 14 residues. CDR3 coding DNA: TGTGCCAGCAGCTTAGGGACAGCTGGAAACACCATATATTTT. Protein: CASSLGTAGNTIYF.

By its share, this clone is medium-sized (0.01 to 0.1%). The chain joins TRBV6-5 to TRBJ2-1; D is possibly TRBD1 (6 bases). The CDR3 spans 14 residues. Trimming cost V 5 bases and J 4 bases, with 12 bases left between them. In germline, CDR1 is MNHEY, CDR2 SVGAGI. CDR3 in amino acids: CASSPGQDYNEQFF. CDR3 nucleotide sequence: TGTGCCAGCAGTCCGGGACAAGATTACAATGAGCAGTTCTTC.

J is TRBJ2-5 and V is TRBV5-8; TRBD1 matches 7 bases. Germline V gene sequence: CDR1 SGHTS, CDR2 YDEGEE. The CDR3 length is 13 residues. Germline trimming cut 4 bases from V and 5 bases from J; bases unmatched to any gene: 5. In DNA, the CDR3 is TGTGCCAGCAGCCTCGTGGGACAGGAGACCCAGTACTTC. The encoded protein is CASSLVGQETQYF.

The chain joins TRBV5-1 to TRBJ2-4; D unclear. The length of the CDR3 is 13 residues. Germline V lookup: CDR1 SGHRS, CDR2 YFSETQ. Trimming left V 0 bases short and J 3 bases short, with 4 bases between. CDR3 in DNA: TGCGCCAGCAGCTTGGAACTCAAAAACATTCAGTACTTC. Translation: CASSLELKNIQYF.

The chain combines TRBV3-1 (or the pseudogene TRBV3-2) with TRBJ2-1, with 11 bases that match TRBD2. The CDR3 totals 16 residues. Germline assignment: CDR1 LGHDT and CDR2 YNNKEL (reference sequence). The ends lost 0 bases at V and 6 bases at J; junction bases unmatched: 4. The CDR3 DNA follows: TGTGCCAGCAGCCAAGAGACTAGCGGGGACCGCAATGAGCAGTTCTTC. Its protein is CASSQETSGDRNEQFF.